These 32 T cell receptor beta chains were all obtained from the same sample, sequenced in a study of cytomegalovirus exposure and HLA in healthy donors. The primer mix had 60 Vbeta and 13 Jbeta primers. Libraries were prepared by immunoSEQ multiplex PCR; TCRdb keeps only in-frame clonotypes and omits some of them. The sample records about 160,000 clones, around 86% being singletons. Specimen: PBMCs. Receptors were obtained from a girl under 10 years old in good health and CMV-seropositive.

As for this clone: This CDR3 is also generated by other DNA sequences in the sample. The chain recombines TRBV5-8 with TRBJ2-5; D remains unclear. The CDR3 has 13 amino acids. V was shortened by 0 bases and J by 2 bases, with 5 bases between the two germline ends. Germline V lookup: CDR1 SGHTS, CDR2 YDEGEE. The CDR3 loop reads CASSLASQETQYF. In DNA form, the CDR3 reads TGTGCCAGCAGCTTGGCATCACAAGAGACCCAGTACTTC.

The rearrangement uses TRBV30 and TRBJ2-3, with 8 bases that match TRBD2. With V trimmed by 2 bases and J by 5 bases, 15 bases remained unmatched. The CDR3 loop spans 17 amino acids. Germline lookup yields CDR1 GTSNPN and CDR2 SVGIG (reference sequence). CDR3: CAWSTLTGGRIGDTQYF. The CDR3 coding sequence is TGTGCCTGGAGTACCCTGACGGGCGGGAGGATTGGAGATACGCAGTATTTT.

J is TRBJ2-4 and V is TRBV7-9, with TRBD2 matching 10 bases. V lost 3 bases and J lost 0; bases outside the gene matches: 8. CDR3 length equals 18 residues. Germline V gene data show CDR1 as SEHNR and CDR2 as FQNEAQ (reference sequence). In DNA, the CDR3 is TGTGCCAGCAGCTTTTGGGCTAGCGGGAGAACAGCCAAAAACATTCAGTACTTC. This translates into CASSFWASGRTAKNIQYF. Looking up the rest from reference TRBV7-9 and TRBJ2-4 gives the full variable domain: DTGVSQNPRHKITKRGQNVTFRCDPISEHNRLYWYRQTLGQGPEFLTYFQNEAQLEKSRLLSDRFSAERPKGSFSTLEIQRTEQGDSAMYLCASSFWASGRTAKNIQYFGAGTRLSVL.

V and J are TRBV30 and TRBJ2-7; TRBD2 is a possible D gene (6 bases). The CDR3 length is 13 residues. Germline-derived CDR1 and CDR2 are GTSNPN and SVGIG (reference sequence). The V end was cut by 3 bases, the J end by 9 bases, with 18 bases between. The chain's CDR3 is CAWRIRDSRGQYF. CDR3 nucleotides: TGTGCCTGGAGGATCCGGGACTCCCGAGGGCAGTACTTC.

The V call is TRBV28, the J call TRBJ2-5; D may be TRBD2 (5 bases). Per the germline V gene, CDR1 is MDHEN and CDR2 is SYDVKM. The CDR3 length is 17 residues. Deletions cut 5 bases from V and 2 bases from J, with 21 bases between. CDR3 protein: CASSLNIFGKIQETQYF. The CDR3 DNA sequence: TGTGCCAGCAGTCTAAATATTTTCGGGAAAATACAAGAGACCCAGTACTTC.

The V and J genes are TRBV9 and TRBJ2-5; no definite D call. V lost 10 bases to trimming and J lost 3 bases, with 10 bases between them. This CDR3 has 11 amino acids. The germline gives CDR1 SGDLS, CDR2 YYNGEE. The CDR3 loop is CAPLPEETQYF. For the CDR3, the DNA is TGTGCCCCTCTCCCCGAAGAGACCCAGTACTTC. Combining the CDR3 with reference TRBV9 and TRBJ2-5 gives the whole variable domain DSGVTQTPKHLITATGQRVTLRCSPRSGDLSVYWYQQSLDQGLQFLIQYYNGEERAKGNILERFSAQQFPDLHSELNLSSLELGDSALYFCAPLPEETQYFGPGTRLLVL.

This clone has just a few counts. This chain links TRBV30 with TRBJ1-2; D is perhaps TRBD1 (6 bases). The germline CDR1 and CDR2 sequences are GTSNPN and SVGIG (reference sequence). V was cut by 1 base and J by 14 bases, with 14 bases left in between. The CDR3 has 11 amino acids. DNA for the CDR3: TGTGCCTGGAGTGATGGAGGGGGGGCTACCTTC. Translated: CAWSDGGGATF. The whole variable domain, remainder taken from reference TRBV30 and TRBJ1-2, is SQTIHQWPATLVQPVGSPLSLECTVEGTSNPNLYWYRQAAGRGLQLLFYSVGIGQISSEVPQNLSASRPQDRQFILSSKKLLLSDSGFYLCAWSDGGGATFGSGTRLTVV.

CDR3 region: CASSQPTDRGVYNEQFF. CDR3 in DNA: TGCGCCAGCAGTCAACCTACGGACAGGGGGGTTTACAATGAGCAGTTCTTC. The chain couples TRBV23-1 to TRBJ2-1; 10 bases align to TRBD1. TRBV23-1 is recorded as an ORF, its role being uncertain. The CDR3 spans 17 residues. V shed 2 bases and J 4 bases; nucleotides not matched to a gene: 8.

This clone was found a few times. V is TRBV30 and J is TRBJ2-3; tentatively, D is TRBD1 (6 bases). Germline CDR1 and CDR2: GTSNPN and SVGIG (reference sequence). The ends were cut back, 0 bases at V and 3 bases at J, with 7 bases in the middle. The CDR3 has 13 residues. The chain's CDR3 is CAWSVGATDTQYF. For the CDR3, the DNA is TGTGCCTGGAGTGTGGGGGCGACAGATACGCAGTATTTT.

V gene TRBV7-6 combines with J gene TRBJ2-6, with a possible D match to TRBD1 (5 bases). CDR3 length: 15 residues. Trimming removed 5 bases from V and 4 bases from J, with 12 bases in between. CDR1 and CDR2 (germline): SGHVS, FNYEAQ. The CDR3 bases are TGTGCCAGCAGCCGTGGAGCAGGGGGGGCCAACGTCCTGACTTTC. Translated: CASSRGAGGANVLTF.

The chain carries TRBV23-1 and TRBJ1-2; D not certain. TRBV23-1 counts as an open reading frame of uncertain function. This CDR3 contains 16 residues. Trimming cost V 4 bases and J 5 bases, with 20 bases left between them. CDR3 DNA: TGCGCCAGCAGTCGGGAGGAGAAGGCTCGATGGTATGGCTACACCTTC. This sequence encodes CASSREEKARWYGYTF.

J is TRBJ1-2 and V is TRBV25-1; 8 bases are a match to TRBD1. The length of the CDR3 is 15 residues. J lost 4 bases, V lost 6 bases, and 10 bases had no gene match. Germline-derived CDR1 and CDR2 are MGHDK and SYGVNS. CDR3 in amino acids: CASSKEDREGYGYTF. The CDR3 region has the DNA TGTGCCAGCAGCAAAGAGGACAGGGAGGGCTATGGCTACACCTTC.

The chain joins TRBV21-1 to TRBJ2-5; no check of the table's D call, TRBD1, against the DNA was made. TRBV21-1 is flagged as a pseudogene. This CDR3 region has 14 residues. The CDR3 sequence: CASSRDRGQETQYF. The CDR3 nucleotides are TGTGCCAGCAGCAGGGACAGGGGGCAAGAGACCCAGTACTTC.

The chain joins TRBV19 to TRBJ2-3; possible D gene TRBD2, 5 bases. V dropped 8 bases and J dropped 4 bases, with 16 bases sitting between them. Germline CDR1 LNHDA, CDR2 SQIVND (reference sequence). CDR3 length: 14 residues. DNA of the CDR3: TGTGCCAGTCGAGATAGCGACGGGGCAGATACGCAGTATTTT. Amino acid sequence: CASRDSDGADTQYF.

V is TRBV5-4 and J is TRBJ2-5; TRBD2 agrees at 15 bases. This CDR3 is 15 amino acids long. Germline CDR1 is SGHNT and CDR2 is YYREEE (reference sequence). With 4 bases clipped from V and 4 bases from J, the junction kept 2 bases outside the gene matches. Here the CDR3 DNA reads TGTGCCAGCAGCGCGGGACTAGCGGGAGGAGAGACCCAGTACTTC. Its protein is CASSAGLAGGETQYF.

This chain connects TRBV19 to TRBJ1-5, with a possible D match to TRBD1 (5 bases). The CDR3 is made up of 13 amino acids. In germline, CDR1 is LNHDA, CDR2 SQIVND (reference sequence). With 3 bases removed from V and 4 bases from J, the gap between germline ends came to 7 bases. CDR3 in DNA: TGTGCCAGTAGTATGGGGGGGAATCAGCCCCAGCATTTT. Translated, it gives CASSMGGNQPQHF.

The chain employs TRBV27 and TRBJ1-2; possibly TRBD1 for D (6 bases). Germline CDR1 reads MNHEY; CDR2 reads SMNVEV (reference sequence). The CDR3 length is 14 residues. V gave up 1 base and J gave up 8 bases, with 14 bases separating them. The CDR3 loop is CASSLYGGRGGYTF. CDR3 sequence (DNA): TGTGCCAGCAGTTTATACGGGGGGCGGGGCGGCTACACCTTC.

The chain employs TRBV4-1 and TRBJ2-5, with 8 nucleotides matching TRBD2. Germline CDR1 is MGHRA and CDR2 is YSYEKL. CDR3 size: 13 residues. V lost 2 bases, J lost 5 bases, and 1 base stayed unmatched. The CDR3 spells CASSQTGGETQYF. The CDR3 DNA follows: TGCGCCAGCAGCCAAACGGGAGGGGAGACCCAGTACTTC.

The chain employs TRBV2 and TRBJ2-7; the D gene is possibly TRBD2 (5 bases). V was pared by 10 bases and J by 1 base, with 20 bases between. The CDR3 is 15 amino acids. Germline V gene sequence: CDR1 SNHLY, CDR2 FYNNEI. This CDR3 is CATNLLAQYSYEQYF. The DNA of the CDR3 is TGTGCCACTAATCTCCTAGCTCAGTATTCCTACGAGCAGTACTTC.

The rearrangement joins TRBV4-1 to TRBJ1-1, with 8 bases that match TRBD1. Trimming cost V 0 bases and J 0 bases; bases outside gene matches: 0. Germline CDR1 and CDR2: MGHRA and YSYEKL. The CDR3 consists of 15 residues. The CDR3 sequence is CASSQEQGVNTEAFF. Written as DNA, the CDR3 is TGCGCCAGCAGCCAAGAACAGGGGGTGAACACTGAAGCTTTCTTT.

The chain joins TRBV29-1 to TRBJ2-7; 7 positions match TRBD1. The CDR3 runs 13 residues. Per germline, CDR1 SQVTM and CDR2 ANQGSEA. The V gene end was trimmed by 6 bases and the J gene end by 0 bases; junction bases not matched to a gene: 5. The CDR3 DNA follows: TGCAGCGTCCTGACAGGGAGCTCCTACGAGCAGTACTTC. Its protein product is CSVLTGSSYEQYF.

The gene calls are TRBV7-9 and TRBJ2-4; the match to TRBD2 covers 8 bases. With 5 bases clipped from V and 9 bases from J, the junction kept 9 bases outside the gene matches. Germline CDR1 SEHNR, CDR2 FQNEAQ (reference sequence). This CDR3 is built from 14 residues. CDR3 region: CASSPPRGGVIQYF. CDR3 coding DNA: TGTGCCAGCAGCCCCCCCCGGGGGGGTGTCATTCAGTACTTC. The whole variable domain, remainder taken from reference TRBV7-9 and TRBJ2-4, is DTGVSQNPRHKITKRGQNVTFRCDPISEHNRLYWYRQTLGQGPEFLTYFQNEAQLEKSRLLSDRFSAERPKGSFSTLEIQRTEQGDSAMYLCASSPPRGGVIQYFGAGTRLSVL.

The chain couples TRBV30 to TRBJ2-5; 12 positions agree with TRBD1. The J call is uncertain, as TRBJ2-7 better fits the DNA end. The germline CDR1 and CDR2 sequences are GTSNPN and SVGIG (reference sequence). The CDR3 is 13 residues long. The CDR3 region has the DNA TGTGCCTGGAGTAGGGACAGGGGGCTCGAGCAGTACTTC. Protein sequence: CAWSRDRGLEQYF.

The chain combines TRBV12-5 with TRBJ1-1; D possibly corresponds to TRBD1 (5 bases). This CDR3 has 15 residues. The V end lost 1 base, the J end lost 1 base, and 10 bases lay between the germline ends. Germline CDR1 LGHNT, CDR2 FRNRAP. The CDR3 coding sequence is TGTGCTAGTGGTTTGGGGGGGAGGGGGAACACTGAAGCTTTCTTT. It encodes CASGLGGRGNTEAFF.

The CDR3, as DNA: TGTGCCAGTAGTATAGCAGGGAGGAGGGCTGAAAAACTGTTTTTT. Protein: CASSIAGRRAEKLFF. The chain uses TRBV19 and TRBJ1-4, with a tentative D call TRBD1 (5 bases). CDR1 is LNHDA and CDR2 is SQIVND in the germline V gene (reference sequence). V was shortened by 1 base and J by 7 bases, with 13 bases between the two germline ends. The CDR3 covers 15 residues.

This chain joins TRBV28 and TRBJ2-7, with D perhaps TRBD1 (5 bases). Between the trimmed V and J ends, which lost 4 bases and 5 bases, there was a span of 6 bases. In germline, CDR1 is MDHEN, CDR2 SYDVKM. CDR3 length: 11 residues. The DNA for the CDR3 is TGTGCCAGCAGTTGGGGCCACGAGCAGTACTTC. Its translation is CASSWGHEQYF.

The chain joins TRBV13 to TRBJ2-7; 9 positions match TRBD1. Germline V gives CDR1 PRHDT, CDR2 FYEKMQ (reference sequence). The CDR3 has 15 amino acids. J gave up 7 bases and V 1 base, and 8 bases lay outside the gene matches. CDR3 in DNA: TGTGCCAGCAGCTTAGCGGGACAGGGTCCTGGAGAGCAGTACTTC. Protein sequence: CASSLAGQGPGEQYF.

V usage is TRBV30 and J usage is TRBJ1-1, with TRBD1 identical over 8 bases. The CDR3 is 17 residues long. J gave up 5 bases and V 8 bases, and 22 bases lay outside the gene matches. From germline, CDR1 is GTSNPN and CDR2 SVGIG (reference sequence). CDR3 loop: CAGWSDSDRGWVTEAFF. In DNA form, the CDR3 reads TGTGCCGGATGGTCTGATTCTGACAGGGGATGGGTAACTGAAGCTTTCTTT.

This clone turned up a few times. The rearrangement links TRBV5-1 to TRBJ1-1, with D maybe TRBD1 (5 bases). The CDR3 is made up of 14 amino acids. Germline CDR1 and CDR2: SGHRS and YFSETQ. Trimming took 0 bases from V and 1 from J, leaving 7 bases between them. The CDR3 sequence is CASSLDRPNTEAFF. CDR3 coding DNA: TGCGCCAGCAGCTTGGACAGGCCGAACACTGAAGCTTTCTTT.

V usage is TRBV9 and J usage is TRBJ2-5; 10 positions match TRBD2. Per germline, CDR1 SGDLS and CDR2 YYNGEE. The trim removed 0 bases at V and 6 bases at J, leaving 11 bases unmatched. CDR3 length equals 17 residues. CDR3 region: CASSVGPAGGPMKTQYF. The CDR3 nucleotides read TGTGCCAGCAGCGTAGGCCCAGCGGGAGGGCCGATGAAGACCCAGTACTTC. The full variable domain, in which reference TRBV9 and TRBJ2-5 provide the parts outside the CDR3, is DSGVTQTPKHLITATGQRVTLRCSPRSGDLSVYWYQQSLDQGLQFLIQYYNGEERAKGNILERFSAQQFPDLHSELNLSSLELGDSALYFCASSVGPAGGPMKTQYFGPGTRLLVL.

The V and J genes are TRBV29-1 and TRBJ2-5; 9 bases fit TRBD2. CDR3 length: 16 amino acids. The V gene end was trimmed by 3 bases and the J gene end by 2 bases; junction bases not matched to a gene: 10. Germline V gene lookup returns CDR1 SQVTM and CDR2 ANQGSEA. The CDR3 loop is CSVEGRASGDQETQYF. CDR3 DNA: TGCAGCGTTGAGGGTCGGGCTAGCGGGGATCAAGAGACCCAGTACTTC.

The rearrangement uses TRBV5-1 and TRBJ2-1, with no clear D. This CDR3 is 11 amino acids long. The V and J ends lost 0 bases and 10 bases respectively, with 5 bases between them. Germline CDR1 is SGHRS and CDR2 is YFSETQ. This CDR3 reads CASSLGLEQFF. In DNA, the CDR3 is TGCGCCAGCAGCTTGGGCCTAGAGCAGTTCTTC.